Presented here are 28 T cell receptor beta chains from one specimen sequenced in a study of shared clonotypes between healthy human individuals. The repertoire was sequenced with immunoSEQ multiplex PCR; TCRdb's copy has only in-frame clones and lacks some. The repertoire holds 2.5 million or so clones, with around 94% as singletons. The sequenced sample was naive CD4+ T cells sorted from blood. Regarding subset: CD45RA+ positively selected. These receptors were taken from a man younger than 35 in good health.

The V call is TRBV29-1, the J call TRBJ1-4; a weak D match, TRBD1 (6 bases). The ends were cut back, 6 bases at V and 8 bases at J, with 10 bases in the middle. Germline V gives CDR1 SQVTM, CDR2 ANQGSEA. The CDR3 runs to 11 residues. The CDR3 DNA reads TGCAGCGTGGTGGACAGCGAAAAACTGTTTTTT. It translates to CSVVDSEKLFF.

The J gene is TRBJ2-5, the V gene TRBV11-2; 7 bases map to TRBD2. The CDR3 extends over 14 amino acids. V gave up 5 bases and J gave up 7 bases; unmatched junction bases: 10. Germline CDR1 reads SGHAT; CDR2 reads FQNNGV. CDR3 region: CASSPSGRAGTQYF. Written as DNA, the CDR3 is TGTGCCAGCAGCCCCTCGGGGAGGGCGGGGACCCAGTACTTC.

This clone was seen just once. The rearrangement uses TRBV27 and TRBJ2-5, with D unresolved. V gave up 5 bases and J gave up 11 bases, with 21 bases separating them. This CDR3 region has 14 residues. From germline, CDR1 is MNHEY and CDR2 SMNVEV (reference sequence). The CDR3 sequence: CASSPSDRLGKQYF. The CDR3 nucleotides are TGTGCCAGCAGTCCCTCCGACCGCCTCGGAAAGCAGTACTTC.

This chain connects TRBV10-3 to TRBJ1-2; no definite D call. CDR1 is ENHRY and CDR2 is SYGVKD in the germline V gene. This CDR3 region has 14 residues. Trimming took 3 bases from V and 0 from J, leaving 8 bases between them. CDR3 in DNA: TGTGCCATCAGTGATAAACAGCCTAACTATGGCTACACCTTC. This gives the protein CAISDKQPNYGYTF.

The CDR3 protein is CASSLGTGGLNEKLFF. CDR3 DNA sequence: TGTGCCAGCTCACTCGGAACAGGGGGCCTCAATGAAAAACTGTTTTTT. The chain carries TRBV18 and TRBJ1-4; 9 bases line up with TRBD1. The CDR3 extends over 16 amino acids. Germline loops: CDR1 KGHSH, CDR2 LQKENI. V lost 4 bases, J lost 5 bases, and 8 bases stayed unmatched.

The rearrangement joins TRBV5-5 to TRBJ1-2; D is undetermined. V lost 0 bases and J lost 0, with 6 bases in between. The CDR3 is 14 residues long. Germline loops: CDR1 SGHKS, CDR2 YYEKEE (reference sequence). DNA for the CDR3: TGTGCCAGCAGCTTGGCGCAGGCTAACTATGGCTACACCTTC. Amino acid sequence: CASSLAQANYGYTF.

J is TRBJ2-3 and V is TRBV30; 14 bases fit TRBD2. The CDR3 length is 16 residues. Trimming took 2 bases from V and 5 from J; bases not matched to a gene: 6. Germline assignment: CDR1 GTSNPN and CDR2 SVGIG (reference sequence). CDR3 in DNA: TGTGCCTGGAGTCGGGGACTAGCGGGGGCCCTAGATACGCAGTATTTT. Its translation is CAWSRGLAGALDTQYF.

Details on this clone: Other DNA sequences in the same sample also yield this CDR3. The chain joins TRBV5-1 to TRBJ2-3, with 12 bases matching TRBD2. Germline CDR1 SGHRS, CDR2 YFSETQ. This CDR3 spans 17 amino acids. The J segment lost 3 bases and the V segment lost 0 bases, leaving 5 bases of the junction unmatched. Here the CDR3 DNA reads TGCGCCAGCAGCTTGGGACTAGCGGGAGTATCTACAGATACGCAGTATTTT. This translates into CASSLGLAGVSTDTQYF.

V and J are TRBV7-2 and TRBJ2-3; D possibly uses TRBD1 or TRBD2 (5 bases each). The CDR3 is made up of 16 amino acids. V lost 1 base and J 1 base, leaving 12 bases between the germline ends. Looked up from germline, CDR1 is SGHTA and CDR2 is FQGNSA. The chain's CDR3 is CASSLVGQGRTDTQYF. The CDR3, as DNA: TGTGCCAGCAGCTTAGTCGGGCAGGGACGCACAGATACGCAGTATTTT.

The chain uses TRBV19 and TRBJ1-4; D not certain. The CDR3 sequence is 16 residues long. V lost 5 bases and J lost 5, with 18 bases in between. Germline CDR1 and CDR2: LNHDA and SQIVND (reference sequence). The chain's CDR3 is CASSPQRGISNEKLFF. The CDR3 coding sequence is TGTGCCAGTAGTCCGCAAAGAGGGATAAGCAATGAAAAACTGTTTTTT.

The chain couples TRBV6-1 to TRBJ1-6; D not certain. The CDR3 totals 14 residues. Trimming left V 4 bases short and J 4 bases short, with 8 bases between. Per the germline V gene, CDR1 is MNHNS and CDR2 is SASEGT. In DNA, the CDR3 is TGTGCCAGCAGTGTCCGCGCATATAATTCACCCCTCCACTTT. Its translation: CASSVRAYNSPLHF.

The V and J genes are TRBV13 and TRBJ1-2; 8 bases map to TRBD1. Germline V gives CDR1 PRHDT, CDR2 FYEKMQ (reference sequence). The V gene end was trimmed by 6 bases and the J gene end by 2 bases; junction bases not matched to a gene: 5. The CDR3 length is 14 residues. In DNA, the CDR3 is TGTGCCAGCAGTTACGACAGGGGCAACTATGGCTACACCTTC. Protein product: CASSYDRGNYGYTF.

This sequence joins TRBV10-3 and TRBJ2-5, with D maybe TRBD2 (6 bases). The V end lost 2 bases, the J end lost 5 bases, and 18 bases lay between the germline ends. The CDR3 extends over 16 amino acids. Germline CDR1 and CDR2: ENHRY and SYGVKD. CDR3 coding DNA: TGTGCCATCAGTGAGGGCGGGCGGGGACTTCTGGAGACCCAGTACTTC. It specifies CAISEGGRGLLETQYF.

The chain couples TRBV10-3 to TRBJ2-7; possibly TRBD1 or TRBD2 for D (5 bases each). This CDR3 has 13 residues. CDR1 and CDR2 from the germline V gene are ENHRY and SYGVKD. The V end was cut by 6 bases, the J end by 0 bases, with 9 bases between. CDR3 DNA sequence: TGTGCCATCAGGGGGACCCCCTCCTACGAGCAGTACTTC. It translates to CAIRGTPSYEQYF.

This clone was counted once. The CDR3 DNA sequence: TGCGCCAGCAGCCCCACCGGCACCGCCGCCCCCGGGGAGCTGTTTTTT. This codes for CASSPTGTAAPGELFF. The chain combines TRBV5-1 with TRBJ2-2; D is uncertain. The length of the CDR3 is 16 residues. Trimming stripped 4 bases from V and 6 bases from J, with 19 bases between. CDR1 SGHRS and CDR2 YFSETQ come from the germline V gene. The whole variable domain, filled in from reference TRBV5-1 and TRBJ2-2, reads KAGVTQTPRYLIKTRGQQVTLSCSPISGHRSVSWYQQTPGQGLQFLFEYFSETQRNKGNFPGRFSGRQFSNSRSEMNVSTLELGDSALYLCASSPTGTAAPGELFFGEGSRLTVL.

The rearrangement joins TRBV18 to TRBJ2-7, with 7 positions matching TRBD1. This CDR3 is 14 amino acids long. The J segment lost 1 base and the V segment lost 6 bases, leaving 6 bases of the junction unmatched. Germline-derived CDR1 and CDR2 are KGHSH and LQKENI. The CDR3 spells CASSHRDSSYEQYF. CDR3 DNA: TGTGCCAGCTCCCACAGGGACAGTTCCTACGAGCAGTACTTC.

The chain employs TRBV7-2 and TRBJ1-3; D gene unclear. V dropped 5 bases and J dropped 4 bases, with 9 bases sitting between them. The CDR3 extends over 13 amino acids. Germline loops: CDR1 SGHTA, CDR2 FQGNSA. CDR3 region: CASSPGLGNTIYF. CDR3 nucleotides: TGTGCCAGCAGCCCAGGCCTCGGAAACACCATATATTTT. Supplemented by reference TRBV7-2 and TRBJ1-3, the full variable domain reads GAGVSQSPSNKVTEKGKDVELRCDPISGHTALYWYRQSLGQGLEFLIYFQGNSAPDKSGLPSDRFSAERTGGSVSTLTIQRTQQEDSAVYLCASSPGLGNTIYFGEGSWLTVV.

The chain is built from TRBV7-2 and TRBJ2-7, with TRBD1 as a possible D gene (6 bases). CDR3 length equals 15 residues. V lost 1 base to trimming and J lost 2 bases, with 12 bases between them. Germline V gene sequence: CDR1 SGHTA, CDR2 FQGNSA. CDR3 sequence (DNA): TGTGCCAGCAGCTTAGGAAGGGGGAAGACCTACGAGCAGTACTTC. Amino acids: CASSLGRGKTYEQYF.

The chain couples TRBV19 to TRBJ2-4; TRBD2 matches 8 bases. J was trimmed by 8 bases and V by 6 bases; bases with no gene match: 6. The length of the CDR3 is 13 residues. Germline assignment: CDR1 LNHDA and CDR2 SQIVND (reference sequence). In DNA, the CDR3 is TGTGCCAGTAGGGCAGCGGGAGCGGACATTCAGTACTTC. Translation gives CASRAAGADIQYF.

The CDR3: CASSYPESSYNSPLHF. CDR3 DNA: TGTGCCAGCAGTTACCCGGAGAGCTCCTATAATTCACCCCTCCACTTT. V and J are TRBV6-6 and TRBJ1-6; D not certain. This CDR3 contains 16 residues. The germline V gene has CDR1 MNHNY and CDR2 SVGAGI (reference sequence). Between the trimmed V and J ends, which lost 2 bases and 0 bases, there was a span of 8 bases.

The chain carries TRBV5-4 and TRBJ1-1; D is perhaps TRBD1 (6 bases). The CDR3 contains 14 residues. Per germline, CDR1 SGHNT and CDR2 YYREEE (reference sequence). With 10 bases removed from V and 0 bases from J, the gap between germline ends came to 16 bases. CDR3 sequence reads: CAGFGGLMNTEAFF. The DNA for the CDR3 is TGTGCCGGATTCGGGGGCCTAATGAACACTGAAGCTTTCTTT.

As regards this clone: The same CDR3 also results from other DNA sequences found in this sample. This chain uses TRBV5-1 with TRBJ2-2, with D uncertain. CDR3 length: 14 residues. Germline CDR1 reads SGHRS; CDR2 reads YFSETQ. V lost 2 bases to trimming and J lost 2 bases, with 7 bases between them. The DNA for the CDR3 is TGCGCCAGCAGCTTCCTTACAAACACCGGGGAGCTGTTTTTT. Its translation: CASSFLTNTGELFF.

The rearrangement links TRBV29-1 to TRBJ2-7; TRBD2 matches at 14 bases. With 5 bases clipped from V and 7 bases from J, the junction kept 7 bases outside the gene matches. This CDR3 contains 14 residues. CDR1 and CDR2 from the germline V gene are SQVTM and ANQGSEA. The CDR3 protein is CSVRLAGGRGEQYF. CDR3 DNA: TGCAGCGTTCGACTAGCGGGAGGGCGGGGTGAGCAGTACTTC.

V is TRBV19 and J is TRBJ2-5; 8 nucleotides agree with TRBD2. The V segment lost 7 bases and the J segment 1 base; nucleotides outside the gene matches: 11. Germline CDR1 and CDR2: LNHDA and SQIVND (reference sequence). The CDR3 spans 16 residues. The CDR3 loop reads CASTPGASGRQETQYF. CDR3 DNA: TGTGCCAGTACCCCAGGGGCTAGCGGGCGCCAAGAGACCCAGTACTTC.

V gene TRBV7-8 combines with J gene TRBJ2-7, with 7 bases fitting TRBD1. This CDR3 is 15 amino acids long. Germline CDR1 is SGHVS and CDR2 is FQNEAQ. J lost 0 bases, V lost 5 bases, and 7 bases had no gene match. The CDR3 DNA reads TGTGCCAGCAGCCGGACAGACAGGGACTCCTACGAGCAGTACTTC. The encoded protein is CASSRTDRDSYEQYF.

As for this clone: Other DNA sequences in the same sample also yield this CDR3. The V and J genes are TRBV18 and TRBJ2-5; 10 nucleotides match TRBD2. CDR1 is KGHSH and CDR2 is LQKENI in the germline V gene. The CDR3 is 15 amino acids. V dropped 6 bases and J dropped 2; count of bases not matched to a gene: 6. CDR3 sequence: CASSRTSGDQETQYF. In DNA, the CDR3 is TGTGCCAGCTCTCGTACTAGCGGGGATCAAGAGACCCAGTACTTC.

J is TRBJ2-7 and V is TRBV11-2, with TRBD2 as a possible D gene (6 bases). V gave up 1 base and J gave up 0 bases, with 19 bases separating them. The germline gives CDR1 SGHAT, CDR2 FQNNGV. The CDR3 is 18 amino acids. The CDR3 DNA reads TGTGCCAGCAGCTTAGTGGCGCTAGCGCGATTTTCCTCCTACGAGCAGTACTTC. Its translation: CASSLVALARFSSYEQYF.

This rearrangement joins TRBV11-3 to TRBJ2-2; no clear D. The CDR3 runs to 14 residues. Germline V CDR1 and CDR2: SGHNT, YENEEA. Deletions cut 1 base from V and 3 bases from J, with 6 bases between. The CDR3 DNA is TGTGCCAGCAGCTTAGTCTGGGACACCGGGGAGCTGTTTTTT. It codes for CASSLVWDTGELFF. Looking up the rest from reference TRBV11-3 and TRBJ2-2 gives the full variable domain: EAGVVQSPRYKIIEKKQPVAFWCNPISGHNTLYWYLQNLGQGPELLIRYENEEAVDDSQLPKDRFSAERLKGVDSTLKIQPAELGDSAVYLCASSLVWDTGELFFGEGSRLTVL.